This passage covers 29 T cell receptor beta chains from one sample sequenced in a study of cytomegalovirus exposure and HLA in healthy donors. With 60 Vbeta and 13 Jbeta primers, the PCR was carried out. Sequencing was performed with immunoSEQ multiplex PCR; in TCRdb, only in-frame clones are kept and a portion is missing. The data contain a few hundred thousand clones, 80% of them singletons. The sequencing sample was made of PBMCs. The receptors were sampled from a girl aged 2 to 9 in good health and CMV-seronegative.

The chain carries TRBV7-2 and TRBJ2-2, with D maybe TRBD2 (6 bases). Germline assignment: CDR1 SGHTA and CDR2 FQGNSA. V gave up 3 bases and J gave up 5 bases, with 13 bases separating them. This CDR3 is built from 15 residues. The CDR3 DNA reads TGTGCCAGCAGCTTCGGGCCGAGCGGGACCGGGGAGCTGTTTTTT. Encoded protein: CASSFGPSGTGELFF.

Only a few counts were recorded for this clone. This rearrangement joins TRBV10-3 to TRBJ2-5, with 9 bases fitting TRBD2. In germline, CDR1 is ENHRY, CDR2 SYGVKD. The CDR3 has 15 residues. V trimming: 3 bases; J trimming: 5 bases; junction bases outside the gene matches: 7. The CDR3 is CAISDSSGMAETQYF. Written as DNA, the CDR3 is TGTGCCATCAGTGACTCTAGCGGGATGGCCGAGACCCAGTACTTC.

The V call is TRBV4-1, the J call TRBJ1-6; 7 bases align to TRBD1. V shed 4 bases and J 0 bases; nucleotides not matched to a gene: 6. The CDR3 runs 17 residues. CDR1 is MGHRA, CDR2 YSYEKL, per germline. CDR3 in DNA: TGCGCCAGCAGCCTCGGGACAGCCAGCTCCTATAATTCACCCCTCCACTTT. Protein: CASSLGTASSYNSPLHF.

DNA for the CDR3: TGTGCCAGCAGCGCCAGTATGGGGGGGATCGCTGGGGACGCACCCCTCCACTTT. Residues: CASSASMGGIAGDAPLHF. The chain links TRBV9 to TRBJ1-6; weak D call: TRBD1 (5 bases). The CDR3 contains 18 residues. Germline V gene sequence: CDR1 SGDLS, CDR2 YYNGEE. V was pared by 3 bases and J by 11 bases, with 27 bases between.

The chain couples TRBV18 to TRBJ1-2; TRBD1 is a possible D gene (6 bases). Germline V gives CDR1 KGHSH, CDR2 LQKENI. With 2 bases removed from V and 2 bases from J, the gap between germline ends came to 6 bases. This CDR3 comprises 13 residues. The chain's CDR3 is CASSPTGNYGYTF. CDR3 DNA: TGTGCCAGCTCACCAACAGGGAACTATGGCTACACCTTC.

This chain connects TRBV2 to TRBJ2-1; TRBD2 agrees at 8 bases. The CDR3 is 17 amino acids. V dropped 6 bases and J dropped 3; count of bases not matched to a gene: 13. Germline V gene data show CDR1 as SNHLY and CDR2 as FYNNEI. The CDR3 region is CASRFGGATSGYNEQFF. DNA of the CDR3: TGTGCCAGCAGGTTTGGTGGAGCTACTAGCGGCTACAATGAGCAGTTCTTC. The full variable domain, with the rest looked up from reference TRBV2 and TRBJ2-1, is EPEVTQTPSHQVTQMGQEVILRCVPISNHLYFYWYRQILGQKVEFLVSFYNNEISEKSEIFDDQFSVERPDGSNFTLKIRSTKLEDSAMYFCASRFGGATSGYNEQFFGPGTRLTVL.

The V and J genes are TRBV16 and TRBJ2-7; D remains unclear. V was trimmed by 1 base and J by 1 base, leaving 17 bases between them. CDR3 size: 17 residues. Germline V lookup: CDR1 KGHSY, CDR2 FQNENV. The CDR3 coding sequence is TGTGCCAGCAGCCAATATCCAGGTCAGAAGCTATCCTACGAGCAGTACTTC. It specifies CASSQYPGQKLSYEQYF.

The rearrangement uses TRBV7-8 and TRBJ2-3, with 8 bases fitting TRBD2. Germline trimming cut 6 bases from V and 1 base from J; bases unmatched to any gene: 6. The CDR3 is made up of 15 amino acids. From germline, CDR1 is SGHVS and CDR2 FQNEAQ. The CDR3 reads CASSSALAGTDTQYF. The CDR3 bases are TGTGCCAGCAGTTCGGCACTAGCGGGCACAGATACGCAGTATTTT.

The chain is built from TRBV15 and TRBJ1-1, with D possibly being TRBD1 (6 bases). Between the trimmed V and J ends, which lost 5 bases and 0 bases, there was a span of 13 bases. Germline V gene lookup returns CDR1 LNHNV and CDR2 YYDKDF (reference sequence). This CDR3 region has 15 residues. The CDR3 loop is CATSAAQGMNTEAFF. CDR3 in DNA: TGTGCCACCAGCGCCGCCCAGGGGATGAACACTGAAGCTTTCTTT.

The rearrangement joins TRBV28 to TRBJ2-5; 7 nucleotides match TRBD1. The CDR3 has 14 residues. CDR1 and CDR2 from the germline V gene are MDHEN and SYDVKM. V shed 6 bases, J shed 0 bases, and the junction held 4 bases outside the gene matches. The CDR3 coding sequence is TGTGCCAGCAGCCCGGGACAGCACCAAGAGACCCAGTACTTC. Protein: CASSPGQHQETQYF.

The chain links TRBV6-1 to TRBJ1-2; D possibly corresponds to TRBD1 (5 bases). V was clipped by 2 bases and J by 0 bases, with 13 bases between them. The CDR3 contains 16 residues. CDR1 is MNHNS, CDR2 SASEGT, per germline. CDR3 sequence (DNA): TGTGCCAGCAGTGAATCTTCAACAGGAACTAACTATGGCTACACCTTC. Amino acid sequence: CASSESSTGTNYGYTF.

The CDR3 sequence is CASSQGGLGQGFNSPLHF. The CDR3 coding sequence is TGCGCCAGCAGCCAAGGCGGGTTGGGACAGGGATTCAATTCACCCCTCCACTTT. J is TRBJ1-6 and V is TRBV4-1; 9 bases agree with TRBD1. The germline V gene encodes CDR1 MGHRA and CDR2 YSYEKL. The V segment lost 1 base and the J segment 7 bases; nucleotides outside the gene matches: 11. This CDR3 comprises 18 residues.

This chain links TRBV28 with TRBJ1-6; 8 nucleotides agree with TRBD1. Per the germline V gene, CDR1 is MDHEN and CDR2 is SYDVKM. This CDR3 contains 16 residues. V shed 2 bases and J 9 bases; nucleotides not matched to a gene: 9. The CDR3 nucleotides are TGTGCCAGCAGTTTACGGCCAGGGGGCATTGGTTCACCCCTCCACTTT. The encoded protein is CASSLRPGGIGSPLHF.

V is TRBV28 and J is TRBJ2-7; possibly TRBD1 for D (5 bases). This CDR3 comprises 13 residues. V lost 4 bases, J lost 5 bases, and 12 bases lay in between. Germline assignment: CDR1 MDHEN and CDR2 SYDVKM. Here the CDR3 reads CASSYDRGDEQYF. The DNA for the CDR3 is TGTGCCAGCAGTTACGACAGAGGCGACGAGCAGTACTTC.

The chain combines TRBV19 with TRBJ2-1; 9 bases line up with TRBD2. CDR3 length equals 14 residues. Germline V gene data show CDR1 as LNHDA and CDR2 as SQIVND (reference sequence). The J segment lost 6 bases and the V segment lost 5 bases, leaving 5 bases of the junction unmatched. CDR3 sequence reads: CASSSASGTNEQFF. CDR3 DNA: TGTGCCAGTAGTTCGGCTAGCGGGACCAATGAGCAGTTCTTC.

CDR3: CASSRTSGGADTQYF. CDR3 coding DNA: TGTGCCAGCAGCAGGACTAGCGGGGGGGCAGATACGCAGTATTTT. The chain has TRBV9 and TRBJ2-3; TRBD2 aligns across 15 bases. The V gene end was trimmed by 4 bases and the J gene end by 4 bases; junction bases not matched to a gene: 1. This CDR3 contains 15 residues. CDR1 is SGDLS and CDR2 is YYNGEE in the germline V gene.

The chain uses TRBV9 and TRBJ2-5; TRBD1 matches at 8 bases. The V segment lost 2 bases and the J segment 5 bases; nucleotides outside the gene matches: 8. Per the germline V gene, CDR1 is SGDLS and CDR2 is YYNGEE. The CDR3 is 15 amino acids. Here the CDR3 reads CASSVGQGGRETQYF. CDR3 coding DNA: TGTGCCAGCAGCGTCGGACAGGGCGGTAGGGAGACCCAGTACTTC. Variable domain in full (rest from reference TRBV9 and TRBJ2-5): DSGVTQTPKHLITATGQRVTLRCSPRSGDLSVYWYQQSLDQGLQFLIQYYNGEERAKGNILERFSAQQFPDLHSELNLSSLELGDSALYFCASSVGQGGRETQYFGPGTRLLVL.

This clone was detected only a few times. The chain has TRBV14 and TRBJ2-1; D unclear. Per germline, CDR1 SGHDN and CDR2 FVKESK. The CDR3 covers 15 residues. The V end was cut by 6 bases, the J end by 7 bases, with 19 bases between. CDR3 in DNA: TGTGCCAGCAGTCCCCAGCTAGTCCCCCAGAATGAGCAGTTCTTC. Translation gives CASSPQLVPQNEQFF.

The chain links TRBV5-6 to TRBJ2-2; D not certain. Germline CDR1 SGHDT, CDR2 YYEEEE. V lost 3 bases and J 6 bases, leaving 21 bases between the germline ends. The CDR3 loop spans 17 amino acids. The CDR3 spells CASSSNIQAPRPGELFF. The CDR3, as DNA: TGTGCCAGCAGCTCCAACATTCAGGCCCCGCGACCCGGGGAGCTGTTTTTT.

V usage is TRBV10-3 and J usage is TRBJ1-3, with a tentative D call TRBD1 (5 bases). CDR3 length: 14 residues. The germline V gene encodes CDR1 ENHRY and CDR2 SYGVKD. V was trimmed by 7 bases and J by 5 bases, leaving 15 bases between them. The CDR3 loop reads CAITGGGGRNTIYF. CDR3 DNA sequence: TGTGCCATCACTGGAGGCGGGGGAAGAAACACCATATATTTT.

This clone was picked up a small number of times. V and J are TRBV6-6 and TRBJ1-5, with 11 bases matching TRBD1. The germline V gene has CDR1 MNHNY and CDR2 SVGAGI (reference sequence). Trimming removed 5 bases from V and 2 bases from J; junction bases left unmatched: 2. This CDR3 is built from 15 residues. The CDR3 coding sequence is TGTGCCAGCAGTCCGGGACAGGGGGGCAATCAGCCCCAGCATTTT. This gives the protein CASSPGQGGNQPQHF.

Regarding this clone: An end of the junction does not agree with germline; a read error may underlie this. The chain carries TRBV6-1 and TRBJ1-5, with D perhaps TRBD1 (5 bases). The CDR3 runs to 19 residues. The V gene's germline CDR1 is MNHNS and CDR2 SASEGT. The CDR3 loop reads CASREGAAALGFWRQPQHF. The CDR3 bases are TGTGCCAGCAGGGAAGGGGCGGCCGCCCTTGGATTCTGGAGGCAGCCCCAGCATTTT.

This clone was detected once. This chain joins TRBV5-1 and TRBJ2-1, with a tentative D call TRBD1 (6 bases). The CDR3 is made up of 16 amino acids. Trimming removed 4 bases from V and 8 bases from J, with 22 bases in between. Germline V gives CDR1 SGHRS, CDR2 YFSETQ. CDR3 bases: TGCGCCAGCAGCCTCGTGGGGGCGGTGCGGTCGGATGAGCAGTTCTTC. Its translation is CASSLVGAVRSDEQFF.

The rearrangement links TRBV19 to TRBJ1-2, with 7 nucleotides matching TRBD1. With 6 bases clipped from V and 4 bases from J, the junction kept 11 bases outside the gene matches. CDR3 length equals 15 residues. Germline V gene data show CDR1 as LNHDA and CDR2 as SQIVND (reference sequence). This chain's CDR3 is CASRDRWSVSYGYTF. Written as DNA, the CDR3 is TGTGCCAGTAGGGACAGGTGGAGCGTCTCCTATGGCTACACCTTC.

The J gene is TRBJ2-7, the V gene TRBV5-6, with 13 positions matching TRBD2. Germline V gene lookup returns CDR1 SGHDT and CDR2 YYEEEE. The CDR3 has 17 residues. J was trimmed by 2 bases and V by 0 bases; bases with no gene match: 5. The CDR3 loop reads CASSLAPTSGGAYEQYF. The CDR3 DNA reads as TGTGCCAGCAGCTTGGCCCCAACTAGCGGGGGGGCCTACGAGCAGTACTTC.

This CDR3 reads CASSFMMLAGYNEQFF. CDR3 in DNA: TGTGCCAGCAGTTTTATGATGCTAGCGGGTTACAATGAGCAGTTCTTC. The chain combines TRBV27 with TRBJ2-1; TRBD2 agrees at 8 bases. With V trimmed by 3 bases and J by 4 bases, 8 bases remained unmatched. The CDR3 contains 16 residues. Germline-derived CDR1 and CDR2 are MNHEY and SMNVEV (reference sequence).

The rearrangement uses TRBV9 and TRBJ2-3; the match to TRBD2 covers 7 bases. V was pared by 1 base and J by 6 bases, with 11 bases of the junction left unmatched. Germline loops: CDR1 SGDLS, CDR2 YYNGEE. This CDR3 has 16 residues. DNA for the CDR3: TGTGCCAGCAGCGTAAGTGGCGGGAGAAACATGGATACGCAGTATTTT. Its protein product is CASSVSGGRNMDTQYF.

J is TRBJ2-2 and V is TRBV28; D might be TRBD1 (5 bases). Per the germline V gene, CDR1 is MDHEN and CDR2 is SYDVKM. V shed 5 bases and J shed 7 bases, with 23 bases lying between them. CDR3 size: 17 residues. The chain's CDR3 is CASSPRRQGASVGELFF. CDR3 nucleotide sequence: TGTGCCAGCAGTCCGAGACGCCAGGGTGCCTCAGTCGGGGAGCTGTTTTTT.

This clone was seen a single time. The DNA of the CDR3 is TGTGCCAGCAGCTTAGGGGGGGACAGGGTGGATTACGAGCAGTACTTC. Encoded protein: CASSLGGDRVDYEQYF. This rearrangement joins TRBV7-6 to TRBJ2-7; 9 bases align to TRBD1. The germline V gene has CDR1 SGHVS and CDR2 FNYEAQ. Trimming cost V 1 base and J 4 bases; bases outside gene matches: 8. The length of the CDR3 is 16 residues. The full variable domain, completed using reference TRBV7-6 and TRBJ2-7, is GAGVSQSPRYKVTKRGQDVALRCDPISGHVSLYWYRQALGQGPEFLTYFNYEAQQDKSGLPNDRFSAERPEGSISTLTIQRTEQRDSAMYRCASSLGGDRVDYEQYFGPGTRLTVT.